A selection of T cell receptor beta chains follows, all from one sample in a study of T cell repertoires in cytomegalovirus infection. In TCRdb, the reads were re-called with MiXCR into one record per CDR3 protein. The top ten clones hold around 13% of a sample with 650,000 to 850,000 distinct CDR3 sequences, 29% of them seen once. Antigens of these TCRs are unknown. The starting material was cultured CD8+ T cells from PBMCs, obtained from culture after CMV antigen stimulation. The receptors here all came from a human donor in good health (CMV status not recorded). Some clones in this sample may be carry-over from other donors' samples. Both conserved end residues are part of each CDR3. Each record gives: clone size, J gene, V gene, D gene, CDR3 protein. A D gene is named only where the DNA matches it firmly. Expanded clones get a size class; other rows say once, few or many, or leave the size out.

>-|TRBJ1-2|TRBV6-5|-
CAGSDGVGYTF
>few|TRBJ2-1|TRBV7-9|-
CASSARGLTYNEQFF
>-|TRBJ2-3|TRBV6-1|TRBD2
CASSSKGLGRYF
>few|TRBJ1-5|TRBV27|TRBD1
CASKVGTDDQPQHF
>-|TRBJ2-5|TRBV28|-
CASSFEQTETQYF
>many|TRBJ2-2|TRBV7-9|TRBD1
CASSLGTGVTGELFF
>-|TRBJ1-2|TRBV20-1|-
CSALEGDGYTF
>-|TRBJ1-1|TRBV6-5|-
CASSYDATILNTEAFF
>-|TRBJ2-1|TRBV27|-
CASGPGTAEQFF
>few|TRBJ2-2|TRBV6-2/TRBV6-3|-
CASSYSGGRYTGELFF
>few|TRBJ2-5|TRBV6-6|-
CASSYSFETQYF
>-|TRBJ2-2|TRBV10-3|TRBD1
CAISDSPVGQGNTGELFF
>-|TRBJ2-1|TRBV27|-
CASRRLGNNEQFF
>-|TRBJ2-1|TRBV7-9|-
CASSSGRQAKGQFF
>many|TRBJ2-3|TRBV7-2|-
CASSLASTTSDTQYF
>few|TRBJ2-1|TRBV7-4|-
CASSQGYTVTNEQFF
>-|TRBJ2-5|TRBV11-2|TRBD1
CASSLVPHDREETQYF
>-|TRBJ2-5|TRBV7-6|-
CASSQIQTVQETQYF
>many|TRBJ2-6|TRBV6-2/TRBV6-3|-
CASTGSGANVLTF
>-|TRBJ1-4|TRBV6-2/TRBV6-3|-
CASNTRGSNEKLFF
>few|TRBJ1-5|TRBV18|-
CASSPGGSRPQHF
>-|TRBJ2-7|TRBV27|-
CASSPDVGSYEQYF
>few|TRBJ2-5|TRBV2|-
CACRGGPETQYF
>-|TRBJ2-6|TRBV12-3/TRBV12-4|-
CASSLEQRSGANVLTF
>few|TRBJ2-7|TRBV15|-
CATRTAYEQYF
>few|TRBJ2-1|TRBV6-2/TRBV6-3|-
CASSSQLAASYNEQFF
>-|TRBJ2-1|TRBV20-1|-
CSATSYNEQFF
>-|TRBJ2-1|TRBV9|TRBD2
CARWGGGGGNNEQFF
>-|TRBJ2-1|TRBV6-2/TRBV6-3|-
CASSSTESYNEQFF
>-|TRBJ2-5|TRBV15|-
CATSSGNREGETQYF
>-|TRBJ1-5|TRBV6-2/TRBV6-3|-
CASSYSSVYPYSNQPQHF
>-|TRBJ2-1|TRBV6-4|TRBD2
CASRRRPAGGTEGSNEQFF
>-|TRBJ2-5|TRBV5-8|-
CASSPWYF
>-|TRBJ2-4|TRBV19|TRBD2
CASSIGTSGGYIQYF
>few|TRBJ1-1|TRBV6-1|-
CASSEYGEEAFF
>-|TRBJ1-5|TRBV27|-
CASSAAGELQPQHF